A single sample gave rise to the 20 T cell receptor beta chains below, sequenced in a study of T cell repertoires in cytomegalovirus infection. TCRdb fed the reads into MiXCR, producing one record per CDR3 protein. In the table there are some 800,000 distinct CDR3 sequences, just under 30% of which are singletons. Their cognate antigens are unknown. Sequenced material: cultured CD8+ T cells from PBMCs, taken from culture after CMV antigen stimulation. These receptors were obtained from a human donor in good health (CMV status not recorded). Some clones in this sample may be carry-over from other donors' samples.

The chain employs TRBV12-3 or TRBV12-4 and TRBJ1-2; D perhaps matches TRBD1 (5 bases). With 6 bases removed from V and 4 bases from J, the gap between germline ends came to 15 bases. The CDR3 has 14 residues. CDR3 loop: CASSTRDDFYGYTF. CDR3 bases: TGTGCCAGCAGCACTCGGGACGACTTCTATGGCTACACCTTC.

This clonotype was found a few times. This chain uses TRBV6-5 with TRBJ1-5; D not resolved. With 4 bases removed from V and 11 bases from J, the gap between germline ends came to 12 bases. Germline CDR1 MNHEY, CDR2 SVGAGI. There are 12 residues in the CDR3. In nucleotides, the CDR3 is TGTGCCAGCAGTTCTCCCGGGTTGGCCCAGCATTTT. Translating gives CASSSPGLAQHF.

The genes are TRBV4-2 and TRBJ1-1, with D tentatively TRBD1 (5 bases). The V end lost 1 base, the J end lost 6 bases, and 15 bases lay between the germline ends. The CDR3 runs to 15 residues. Germline CDR1 is LGHNA and CDR2 is YNFKEQ. The CDR3 loop is CASSQGGEVYSEAFF. The CDR3 region has the DNA TGTGCCAGCAGCCAAGGGGGGGAGGTTTACTCTGAAGCTTTCTTT.

The sample holds a few counts of this clonotype. The chain joins TRBV27 to TRBJ2-3; 7 bases are shared with TRBD1. Germline CDR1 and CDR2: MNHEY and SMNVEV (reference sequence). The ends lost 4 bases at V and 0 bases at J; junction bases unmatched: 4. This CDR3 is built from 15 residues. CDR3 nucleotides: TGTGCCAGCAGTTACGAGGGGGCCAGCACAGATACGCAGTATTTT. It encodes CASSYEGASTDTQYF.

The genes are TRBV29-1 and TRBJ1-2, with 8 nucleotides matching TRBD1. Germline CDR1 reads SQVTM; CDR2 reads ANQGSEA. With V trimmed by 6 bases and J by 2 bases, 5 bases remained unmatched. The CDR3 runs 13 residues. This chain's CDR3 is CSVDRDTNYGYTF. The CDR3 nucleotides are TGCAGCGTGGACAGGGATACCAACTATGGCTACACCTTC.

V usage is TRBV10-3 and J usage is TRBJ2-5; D is perhaps TRBD1 (5 bases). V gave up 11 bases and J gave up 5 bases, with 15 bases separating them. The CDR3 sequence is 12 residues long. Per germline, CDR1 ENHRY and CDR2 SYGVKD. CDR3 nucleotides: TGTGCCGTATCAGGGCGGAAGGAGACCCAGTACTTC. This sequence encodes CAVSGRKETQYF.

This sequence joins TRBV27 and TRBJ2-5; 7 nucleotides align to TRBD2. Germline CDR1 MNHEY, CDR2 SMNVEV (reference sequence). V shed 2 bases and J 0 bases; nucleotides not matched to a gene: 3. The CDR3 consists of 15 residues. Here the CDR3 DNA reads TGTGCCAGCAGTTTAGCGGGGGTCTACCAAGAGACCCAGTACTTC. Protein: CASSLAGVYQETQYF.

This clonotype was seen at least ten times. The chain combines TRBV11-1 with TRBJ2-5; TRBD1 might be the D (6 bases). V lost 4 bases to trimming and J lost 3 bases, with 9 bases between them. The CDR3 loop spans 13 amino acids. Germline V gene lookup returns CDR1 SGHAT and CDR2 FQDESV (reference sequence). CDR3 sequence: CASSSPGEETQYF. DNA for the CDR3: TGTGCCAGCAGCTCCCCAGGGGAAGAGACCCAGTACTTC.

This clonotype was seen many times. This sequence joins TRBV7-6 and TRBJ2-3, with 16 bases aligning to TRBD2. Per the germline V gene, CDR1 is SGHVS and CDR2 is FNYEAQ. This CDR3 region has 19 residues. The J segment lost 0 bases and the V segment lost 5 bases, leaving 8 bases of the junction unmatched. This CDR3 reads CASSEGLAGGPGSTDTQYF. Written as DNA, the CDR3 is TGTGCCAGCAGCGAGGGACTAGCGGGGGGGCCGGGAAGCACAGATACGCAGTATTTT.

This clonotype was counted a few times. The V gene is TRBV4-1, the J gene TRBJ1-1, with a weak D call TRBD1 (6 bases). Per the germline V gene, CDR1 is MGHRA and CDR2 is YSYEKL. V was clipped by 1 base and J by 8 bases, with 17 bases between them. The CDR3 is made up of 15 amino acids. The CDR3 region is CASSQVGGDINEAFF. The CDR3 nucleotides are TGCGCCAGCAGCCAAGTGGGTGGGGACATCAACGAAGCTTTCTTT.

On this clonotype: The junction does not match germline at one end; this may be a read error. The chain combines TRBV6-6 with TRBJ2-7; TRBD2 is a possible D gene (5 bases). The CDR3 sequence is 13 residues long. Per germline, CDR1 MNHNY and CDR2 SVGAGI (reference sequence). The CDR3 coding sequence is TGTGCCAGCAGTTCCCGGGGTACCTACGAGCAGAACTTC. Its translation is CASSSRGTYEQNF.

V and J are TRBV7-9 and TRBJ2-1; TRBD1 matches 8 bases. The V and J ends lost 5 bases and 2 bases, in that order; junction bases with no gene match: 8. Germline-derived CDR1 and CDR2 are SEHNR and FQNEAQ (reference sequence). This CDR3 has 16 residues. The CDR3 protein is CASSPGTGPTYNEQFF. CDR3 DNA: TGTGCCAGCAGCCCGGGGACAGGACCAACCTACAATGAGCAGTTCTTC.

In the case of this clonotype: The junction differs from germline at one of its ends, possibly a read error. This CDR3 is CASSQGATEQFF. The DNA of the CDR3 is TGTGCTAGCAGCCAAGGTGCAACTGAGCAGTTCTTC. The chain uses TRBV7-7 and TRBJ2-1; no reliable D call. Germline V gene data show CDR1 as SSHAT and CDR2 as FNYEAQ (reference sequence). CDR3 length: 12 residues.

This clonotype was found many times. The chain links TRBV12-3 or TRBV12-4 to TRBJ2-2; D remains ambiguous. Trimming left V 3 bases short and J 4 bases short, with 9 bases between. This CDR3 has 14 residues. The CDR3 DNA reads as TGTGCCAGCAGTTTTTCGTCAGCCACCGGGGAGCTGTTTTTT. This gives the protein CASSFSSATGELFF.

The chain is built from TRBV27 and TRBJ1-4; D not certain. Germline V CDR1 and CDR2: MNHEY, SMNVEV (reference sequence). V gave up 7 bases and J gave up 4 bases, with 10 bases separating them. The CDR3 consists of 13 residues. This CDR3 reads CASTTSGNEKLFF. The CDR3 DNA is TGTGCCAGCACCACCTCTGGTAATGAAAAACTGTTTTTT.

This clonotype showed up many times. This chain joins TRBV12-3 or TRBV12-4 and TRBJ2-5; 7 bases match TRBD2. Trimming cost V 3 bases and J 5 bases; bases outside gene matches: 6. This CDR3 is 14 amino acids long. CDR3 DNA: TGTGCCAGCAGTTTGGTCGGGCGGGGGGAGACCCAGTACTTC. As protein: CASSLVGRGETQYF.

Regarding this clonotype: A single base separates this from a much larger clone, so it may be a read error. V and J are TRBV12-3 or TRBV12-4 and TRBJ1-3, with unresolved D. The CDR3 has 13 residues. The ends were cut back, 5 bases at V and 4 bases at J, with 9 bases in the middle. The CDR3 nucleotides are TGTGCCAGCAGTCCTTATACGGGAAACACCATATATTTT. Its translation: CASSPYTGNTIYF.

This clonotype turned up a few times. The V gene is TRBV6-5, the J gene TRBJ2-5, with D perhaps being TRBD1 or TRBD2 (5 bases each). This CDR3 contains 14 residues. CDR1 is MNHEY and CDR2 is SVGAGI in the germline V gene. The V and J ends lost 2 bases and 3 bases respectively, with 10 bases between them. For the CDR3, the DNA is TGTGCCAGCAGTTACGGGGGAACCGAAGAGACCCAGTACTTC. Translation: CASSYGGTEETQYF.

CDR3 in amino acids: CASGRGQIAEAFF. CDR3 nucleotides: TGTGCCAGCGGACGGGGGCAAATCGCTGAAGCTTTCTTT. This rearrangement joins TRBV27 to TRBJ1-1; D is perhaps TRBD1 (6 bases). CDR1 MNHEY and CDR2 SMNVEV come from the germline V gene (reference sequence). V shed 8 bases and J shed 6 bases, with 16 bases lying between them. This CDR3 has 13 residues.

This clonotype was recorded a few times. The chain combines TRBV7-3 with TRBJ1-1, with unresolved D. Trimming took 5 bases from V and 1 from J, leaving 8 bases between them. The CDR3 length is 13 residues. The germline CDR1 and CDR2 sequences are SGHTA and FQGTGA. CDR3 sequence reads: CASSLIPNTEAFF. CDR3 sequence (DNA): TGTGCCAGCAGCCTGATTCCGAACACTGAAGCTTTCTTT.